This passage covers 23 T cell receptor beta chains from one sample sequenced in a study of T cell responses to AZD1222 COVID-19 vaccine. Profiling relied on immunoSEQ multiplex PCR, and the TCRdb table lists in-frame clones only, not all of them. The sample gives more than 95,000 clones, about 89% of which show up once; approximately 3% is in the top ten. Source: peripheral blood, taken 28 days after the second dose of the MenACWY control vaccine. All receptors derive from an adult who received the MenACWY meningococcal vaccine as a control.

The rearrangement links TRBV13 to TRBJ2-2; D ambiguous. Per the germline V gene, CDR1 is PRHDT and CDR2 is FYEKMQ (reference sequence). The CDR3 contains 13 residues. Trimming left V 2 bases short and J 3 bases short, with 4 bases between. CDR3 in amino acids: CASSLRYTGELFF. Written as DNA, the CDR3 is TGTGCCAGCAGCTTACGGTACACCGGGGAGCTGTTTTTT. Filled out from reference TRBV13 and TRBJ2-2, the complete variable domain reads AAGVIQSPRHLIKEKRETATLKCYPIPRHDTVYWYQQGPGQDPQFLISFYEKMQSDKGSIPDRFSAQQFSDYHSELNMSSLELGDSALYFCASSLRYTGELFFGEGSRLTVL.

The rearrangement uses TRBV5-1 and TRBJ2-7; D is unclear. The germline CDR1 and CDR2 sequences are SGHRS and YFSETQ. The CDR3 loop spans 13 amino acids. Trimming cost V 0 bases and J 6 bases, with 10 bases left between them. The CDR3: CASSLDPKGEQYF. The CDR3 coding sequence is TGCGCCAGCAGCTTGGACCCAAAGGGCGAGCAGTACTTC.

J is TRBJ1-2 and V is TRBV29-1, with TRBD1 matching 7 bases. Germline CDR1 is SQVTM and CDR2 is ANQGSEA. CDR3 length: 13 residues. V shed 6 bases, J shed 7 bases, and the junction held 11 bases outside the gene matches. The CDR3 sequence is CSVTLRGISGYTF. The CDR3 coding sequence is TGCAGCGTCACCCTCAGGGGGATTTCTGGCTACACCTTC.

The chain carries TRBV28 and TRBJ1-4; 7 bases line up with TRBD1. Germline loops: CDR1 MDHEN, CDR2 SYDVKM. V shed 7 bases and J 3 bases; nucleotides not matched to a gene: 11. There are 16 residues in the CDR3. The CDR3 reads CASTPSLTGANEKLFF. The CDR3 bases are TGTGCCAGCACGCCTTCCCTAACAGGGGCTAATGAAAAACTGTTTTTT.

This clone showed up just a few times. The chain is built from TRBV7-3 and TRBJ2-1; D not resolved. The CDR3 covers 13 residues. Trimming took 4 bases from V and 4 from J, leaving 8 bases between them. In germline, CDR1 is SGHTA, CDR2 FQGTGA. The CDR3 is CASSSSVYNEQFF. The CDR3, as DNA: TGTGCCAGCAGCTCGAGCGTATACAATGAGCAGTTCTTC.

The CDR3 reads CASIQDGTYGYTF. DNA of the CDR3: TGTGCCAGCATCCAGGACGGTACCTATGGCTACACCTTC. This chain uses TRBV2 with TRBJ1-2; D is ambiguous. With 7 bases removed from V and 4 bases from J, the gap between germline ends came to 13 bases. This CDR3 is 13 amino acids long. Germline CDR1 SNHLY, CDR2 FYNNEI.

This chain joins TRBV29-1 and TRBJ1-1; D is undetermined. The V end was cut by 5 bases, the J end by 1 base, with 11 bases between. Germline CDR1 SQVTM, CDR2 ANQGSEA. CDR3 length: 13 amino acids. CDR3 coding DNA: TGCAGCGTTATTCAACAGCCGAACACTGAAGCTTTCTTT. Encoded protein: CSVIQQPNTEAFF.

This clone was recorded a few times. This chain links TRBV5-5 with TRBJ1-2; maybe TRBD1 (5 bases). There are 13 residues in the CDR3. CDR1 is SGHKS, CDR2 YYEKEE, per germline (reference sequence). V was cut by 4 bases and J by 5 bases, with 12 bases left in between. In nucleotides, the CDR3 is TGTGCCAGCAGCCCGGGACCTGGTTATGGCTACACCTTC. The encoded protein is CASSPGPGYGYTF.

The chain carries TRBV5-6 and TRBJ2-1; 7 bases are a match to TRBD1. Germline assignment: CDR1 SGHDT and CDR2 YYEEEE. CDR3 length: 14 amino acids. After removal of 4 bases from V and 5 bases from J, the junction contained 6 bases not matched to a gene. The DNA for the CDR3 is TGTGCCAGCAGCCGACAGGGAGTGAACAATGAGCAGTTCTTC. This encodes CASSRQGVNNEQFF.

The chain carries TRBV2 and TRBJ1-4; the D is unclear. Trimming cost V 1 base and J 8 bases, with 17 bases left between them. Germline-derived CDR1 and CDR2 are SNHLY and FYNNEI. This CDR3 spans 16 amino acids. CDR3 DNA sequence: TGTGCCAGCAGTGAAGAGTACCCCGCCGCGGGGGAAAAACTGTTTTTT. Protein sequence: CASSEEYPAAGEKLFF. The variable domain in full, with the rest retrieved from reference TRBV2 and TRBJ1-4, is EPEVTQTPSHQVTQMGQEVILRCVPISNHLYFYWYRQILGQKVEFLVSFYNNEISEKSEIFDDQFSVERPDGSNFTLKIRSTKLEDSAMYFCASSEEYPAAGEKLFFGSGTQLSVL.

V is TRBV6-6 and J is TRBJ2-5, with D maybe TRBD2 (5 bases). Germline CDR1 is MNHNY and CDR2 is SVGAGI (reference sequence). This CDR3 region has 14 residues. Trimming shortened V by 6 bases and J by 1 base, and 12 bases separated the two germline ends. The chain's CDR3 is CASRGSRGQETQYF. DNA of the CDR3: TGTGCCAGCAGGGGGAGCCGCGGCCAAGAGACCCAGTACTTC.

This chain connects TRBV10-2 to TRBJ1-3; tentatively, D is TRBD1 (5 bases). The germline V and J ends were trimmed by 8 bases and 1 base, with 15 bases remaining between them. The length of the CDR3 is 15 residues. Germline CDR1 WSHSY, CDR2 SAAADI. CDR3 protein: CASLDTGISGNTIYF. In DNA form, the CDR3 reads TGCGCCAGCCTCGATACAGGCATTTCTGGAAACACCATATATTTT.

The CDR3 coding sequence is TGTGCCAGCTCACCACTGGAGGCTAGCGGGTTTTCCTACGAGCAGTACTTC. This sequence encodes CASSPLEASGFSYEQYF. This chain links TRBV18 with TRBJ2-7; TRBD2 agrees at 8 bases. CDR1 is KGHSH, CDR2 LQKENI, per germline. This CDR3 is 17 amino acids long. The trim removed 1 base at V and 1 base at J, leaving 9 bases unmatched.

This chain joins TRBV7-9 and TRBJ1-4; unclear D gene. This CDR3 has 14 residues. The V gene's germline CDR1 is SEHNR and CDR2 FQNEAQ (reference sequence). V was pared by 3 bases and J by 4 bases, with 9 bases between. In DNA form, the CDR3 reads TGTGCCAGCAGCTTCCAGCAGAGTAATGAAAAACTGTTTTTT. This codes for CASSFQQSNEKLFF.

This chain connects TRBV28 to TRBJ2-7; no definite D call. There are 11 residues in the CDR3. CDR1 is MDHEN and CDR2 is SYDVKM in the germline V gene. The V gene lost 3 bases and the J gene lost 5 bases, with 5 bases spanning the gap. CDR3 in amino acids: CASSLSHEQYF. The DNA for the CDR3 is TGTGCCAGCAGTTTGAGCCACGAGCAGTACTTC. Combining the CDR3 with reference TRBV28 and TRBJ2-7 gives the whole variable domain DVKVTQSSRYLVKRTGEKVFLECVQDMDHENMFWYRQDPGLGLRLIYFSYDVKMKEKGDIPEGYSVSREKKERFSLILESASTNQTSMYLCASSLSHEQYFGPGTRLTVT.

CDR3 residues: CASSLNDYEQYF. DNA of the CDR3: TGTGCCAGCAGCTTGAATGACTACGAGCAGTACTTC. The chain recombines TRBV5-4 with TRBJ2-7; no reliable D call. CDR3 length: 12 amino acids. V lost 1 base and J lost 3, with 5 bases in between. The germline gives CDR1 SGHNT, CDR2 YYREEE (reference sequence).

There are a few counts of this clone. The chain links TRBV7-2 to TRBJ1-2; 7 bases match TRBD1. Germline CDR1 SGHTA, CDR2 FQGNSA. V was pared by 6 bases and J by 4 bases, with 5 bases of the junction left unmatched. The CDR3 sequence is 13 residues long. CDR3 loop: CASRLGQFYGYTF. The CDR3 coding sequence is TGTGCCAGCAGACTGGGACAGTTCTATGGCTACACCTTC.

This chain uses TRBV2 with TRBJ2-7, with 7 positions matching TRBD2. V gave up 8 bases and J gave up 1 base; unmatched junction bases: 8. CDR1 SNHLY and CDR2 FYNNEI come from the germline V gene. The CDR3 has 14 residues. CDR3 coding DNA: TGTGCCAGCCGAGGCGCGGGGGTTTCCTACGAGCAGTACTTC. It yields the protein CASRGAGVSYEQYF.

V gene TRBV7-3 combines with J gene TRBJ1-1; D unresolved. CDR1 SGHTA and CDR2 FQGTGA come from the germline V gene. Trimming left V 1 base short and J 3 bases short, with 6 bases between. The CDR3 has 13 amino acids. CDR3 amino acids: CASSLKSDTEAFF. The DNA of the CDR3 is TGTGCCAGCAGCTTAAAGTCGGACACTGAAGCTTTCTTT.

The CDR3 is CASSLSGQGGNEQFF. CDR3 coding DNA: TGTGCCAGCAGCTTATCCGGCCAGGGAGGGAATGAGCAGTTCTTC. The chain couples TRBV7-3 to TRBJ2-1; 7 nucleotides agree with TRBD2. The CDR3 has 15 amino acids. CDR1 is SGHTA and CDR2 is FQGTGA in the germline V gene. V was clipped by 2 bases and J by 7 bases; unmatched bases: 8.

The rearrangement joins TRBV5-4 to TRBJ1-3, with D perhaps matching TRBD1 (5 bases). Germline CDR1 is SGHNT and CDR2 is YYREEE (reference sequence). CDR3 length equals 15 residues. The V end was cut by 4 bases, the J end by 0 bases, with 11 bases between. The CDR3 DNA sequence: TGTGCCAGCAGCGTCGACAGAGTCTCTGGAAACACCATATATTTT. Translated, it gives CASSVDRVSGNTIYF.

There are a few counts of this clone. The chain has TRBV2 and TRBJ1-2; 9 bases agree with TRBD1. This CDR3 contains 14 residues. CDR1 is SNHLY and CDR2 is FYNNEI in the germline V gene. After removal of 8 bases from V and 3 bases from J, the junction contained 7 bases not matched to a gene. The CDR3 spells CASSRTGEYYGYTF. The CDR3, as DNA: TGTGCCAGCTCTCGGACAGGGGAATACTATGGCTACACCTTC. The whole variable domain, remainder taken from reference TRBV2 and TRBJ1-2, is EPEVTQTPSHQVTQMGQEVILRCVPISNHLYFYWYRQILGQKVEFLVSFYNNEISEKSEIFDDQFSVERPDGSNFTLKIRSTKLEDSAMYFCASSRTGEYYGYTFGSGTRLTVV.

The J gene is TRBJ2-1, the V gene TRBV29-1; 7 bases are shared with TRBD1. This CDR3 spans 13 amino acids. The trim removed 8 bases at V and 4 bases at J, leaving 8 bases unmatched. Looked up from germline, CDR1 is SQVTM and CDR2 is ANQGSEA. The CDR3 region has the DNA TGCAGCACATCCTGGGGACAGTACAATGAGCAGTTCTTC. It is translated as CSTSWGQYNEQFF.